Shown below are 31 T cell receptor beta chains from a single sample sequenced in a study of beta chain features in type 1 diabetes. Overall study results and limits: All four CD4+ subsets from Type 1 diabetes patients carried moderately but significantly shorter TCRB CDR3s.

Reverse transcribing all isolated RNA meant expressed TCRB transcripts were sequenced. Here immunoSEQ multiplex PCR was the method, and the copy in TCRdb shows in-frame clones only, minus some. The sample holds around 70,000 clones; about 48% are singletons and the top ten take 0.7%. Their target antigens are unknown. The sample consisted of central memory CD4+ T cells from blood. The receptors derive from a man aged 30-40 years with type 1 diabetes.

The chain uses TRBV4-1 and TRBJ1-6; perhaps TRBD1 as D (5 bases). This CDR3 region has 18 residues. Germline V gene sequence: CDR1 MGHRA, CDR2 YSYEKL. V shed 0 bases and J shed 8 bases, with 20 bases lying between them. The CDR3 nucleotides read TGCGCCAGCAGCCAAGATTGGGAAGTCGGGGGTTGGGATTCACCCCTCCACTTT. The encoded protein is CASSQDWEVGGWDSPLHF.

V usage is TRBV7-2 and J usage is TRBJ1-5; D uncertain. Germline-derived CDR1 and CDR2 are SGHTA and FQGNSA. The CDR3 is 13 residues long. The V end was cut by 3 bases, the J end by 5 bases, with 8 bases between. For the CDR3, the DNA is TGTGCCAGCAGCTTGACCGACTATCAGCCCCAGCATTTT. Translation: CASSLTDYQPQHF. Drawing the rest from reference TRBV7-2 and TRBJ1-5, the complete variable domain is GAGVSQSPSNKVTEKGKDVELRCDPISGHTALYWYRQSLGQGLEFLIYFQGNSAPDKSGLPSDRFSAERTGGSVSTLTIQRTQQEDSAVYLCASSLTDYQPQHFGDGTRLSIL.

The chain uses TRBV5-1 and TRBJ2-1, with TRBD1 matching 8 bases. Germline V gene sequence: CDR1 SGHRS, CDR2 YFSETQ. Trimming removed 4 bases from V and 6 bases from J; junction bases left unmatched: 6. The CDR3 is 14 residues long. This CDR3 is CASSTDRVGNEQFF. Written as DNA, the CDR3 is TGCGCCAGCAGCACGGACAGGGTGGGCAATGAGCAGTTCTTC.

This sequence joins TRBV30 and TRBJ1-2, with D perhaps TRBD1 (6 bases). The V end lost 8 bases, the J end lost 4 bases, and 17 bases lay between the germline ends. Germline V gives CDR1 GTSNPN, CDR2 SVGIG (reference sequence). The CDR3 has 13 residues. In DNA, the CDR3 is TGTGCCCTTACGGACAGCGGACTCTATGGCTACACCTTC. It yields the protein CALTDSGLYGYTF.

The chain is built from TRBV2 and TRBJ1-1; TRBD1 matches at 7 bases. Germline V gene lookup returns CDR1 SNHLY and CDR2 FYNNEI. CDR3 size: 13 residues. The trim removed 6 bases at V and 10 bases at J, leaving 11 bases unmatched. CDR3 amino acids: CASRPTGIVRAFF. CDR3 DNA: TGTGCCAGCAGGCCGACAGGGATAGTGCGAGCTTTCTTT.

The chain combines TRBV5-6 with TRBJ2-7; TRBD2 matches 12 bases. Germline assignment: CDR1 SGHDT and CDR2 YYEEEE. The CDR3 has 15 amino acids. The V and J ends lost 1 base and 7 bases, in that order; junction bases with no gene match: 6. The CDR3 region is CASSLRTSGTGEQYF. The CDR3 nucleotides read TGTGCCAGCAGCTTGAGGACTAGCGGGACGGGAGAGCAGTACTTC.

Only a few counts were recorded for this clone. The chain carries TRBV25-1 and TRBJ2-7; D gene unclear. This CDR3 comprises 11 residues. The germline V and J ends were trimmed by 2 bases and 6 bases, with 5 bases remaining between them. Germline CDR1 MGHDK, CDR2 SYGVNS. This chain's CDR3 is CASSENTEQYF. The CDR3 DNA is TGTGCCAGCAGTGAAAACACCGAGCAGTACTTC.

This clone turned up a few times. The V and J genes are TRBV11-2 and TRBJ1-1; D might be TRBD1 (6 bases). The CDR3 is made up of 16 amino acids. CDR1 and CDR2 from the germline V gene are SGHAT and FQNNGV. Trimming pared 5 bases from V and 5 bases from J, leaving 21 bases between. CDR3 in amino acids: CASSQGMGQGWTEAFF. CDR3 DNA sequence: TGTGCCAGCAGCCAAGGGATGGGGCAGGGGTGGACTGAAGCTTTCTTT.

This chain links TRBV10-3 with TRBJ2-4; 9 nucleotides agree with TRBD1. J gave up 8 bases and V 6 bases, and 5 bases lay outside the gene matches. Germline V gene sequence: CDR1 ENHRY, CDR2 SYGVKD. The CDR3 is 13 residues long. The CDR3 bases are TGTGCCATCAGGCCACAGGGGGCGGACATTCAGTACTTC. This gives the protein CAIRPQGADIQYF.

The rearrangement links TRBV10-1 to TRBJ2-7; TRBD1 aligns across 7 bases. V shed 6 bases and J 3 bases; nucleotides not matched to a gene: 8. The CDR3 runs to 14 residues. Germline CDR1 and CDR2: WNHNN and SYGVQD (reference sequence). This CDR3 reads CASSPGTAIYEQYF. CDR3 bases: TGCGCCAGCAGCCCCGGGACAGCAATCTACGAGCAGTACTTC.

The chain uses TRBV19 and TRBJ2-7, with D possibly matching TRBD2 (6 bases). This CDR3 is built from 14 residues. The V gene lost 5 bases and the J gene lost 1 base, with 12 bases spanning the gap. The germline gives CDR1 LNHDA, CDR2 SQIVND (reference sequence). CDR3 protein: CASSRWDSSYEQYF. The CDR3 DNA is TGTGCCAGTAGTCGGTGGGACTCATCCTACGAGCAGTACTTC.

V and J are TRBV6-5 and TRBJ2-1; D is perhaps TRBD2 (7 bases). This CDR3 contains 15 residues. CDR1 is MNHEY, CDR2 SVGAGI, per germline. Trimming shortened V by 4 bases and J by 7 bases, and 17 bases separated the two germline ends. Here the CDR3 DNA reads TGTGCCAGCAGTTGGGCGGGGGCCGAGAGAAATGAGCAGTTCTTC. Residues: CASSWAGAERNEQFF.

The chain combines TRBV12-5 with TRBJ2-3, with TRBD1 matching over 9 bases. The CDR3 is 14 residues long. After removal of 11 bases from V and 1 base from J, the junction contained 7 bases not matched to a gene. Germline V gives CDR1 LGHNT, CDR2 FRNRAP. CDR3 sequence: CALRQGDRTDTQYF. CDR3 nucleotides: TGTGCTCTAAGACAGGGGGACCGCACAGATACGCAGTATTTT.

This clone was detected a few times. This chain uses TRBV30 with TRBJ1-1; no firm D call. There are 15 residues in the CDR3. CDR1 and CDR2 from the germline V gene are GTSNPN and SVGIG (reference sequence). Trimming left V 2 bases short and J 3 bases short, with 16 bases between. Here the CDR3 DNA reads TGTGCCTGGAGTCTCCATGGGAGGGAGGACACTGAAGCTTTCTTT. It is translated as CAWSLHGREDTEAFF.

The V call is TRBV7-2, the J call TRBJ2-3, with 7 bases lining up with TRBD2. J was trimmed by 1 base and V by 3 bases; bases with no gene match: 4. The germline gives CDR1 SGHTA, CDR2 FQGNSA. This CDR3 region has 15 residues. The CDR3 protein is CASSLGLAGTDTQYF. The CDR3 DNA sequence: TGTGCCAGCAGCTTGGGGCTAGCGGGCACAGATACGCAGTATTTT. Full variable domain (remainder filled in from reference TRBV7-2 and TRBJ2-3): GAGVSQSPSNKVTEKGKDVELRCDPISGHTALYWYRQSLGQGLEFLIYFQGNSAPDKSGLPSDRFSAERTGGSVSTLTIQRTQQEDSAVYLCASSLGLAGTDTQYFGPGTRLTVL.

This clone appeared a few times. V usage is TRBV5-1 and J usage is TRBJ1-1; D gene ambiguous. CDR1 and CDR2 from the germline V gene are SGHRS and YFSETQ. V lost 2 bases and J lost 3, with 8 bases in between. This CDR3 has 13 amino acids. CDR3: CASSFKRDTEAFF. The CDR3 DNA sequence: TGCGCCAGCAGCTTTAAACGGGACACTGAAGCTTTCTTT.

This chain joins TRBV14 and TRBJ1-2; D gene ambiguous. The V end was cut by 0 bases, the J end by 0 bases, with 8 bases between. CDR1 and CDR2 (germline): SGHDN, FVKESK. The CDR3 length is 15 residues. CDR3 sequence: CASSQEGEANYGYTF. CDR3 bases: TGTGCCAGCAGCCAAGAGGGAGAGGCTAACTATGGCTACACCTTC.

This clone was counted a few times. This chain links TRBV27 with TRBJ1-1; 7 nucleotides align to TRBD1. Losses at the gene ends were 5 bases for V and 2 bases for J; bases not matched to a gene: 8. This CDR3 spans 15 amino acids. The germline gives CDR1 MNHEY, CDR2 SMNVEV (reference sequence). The CDR3, as DNA: TGTGCCAGCAGTCCCTTGACAGGGATAAACACTGAAGCTTTCTTT. It codes for CASSPLTGINTEAFF.

This clone appeared a few times. V gene TRBV5-1 combines with J gene TRBJ2-1; 15 nucleotides match TRBD2. The CDR3 has 17 amino acids. Per the germline V gene, CDR1 is SGHRS and CDR2 is YFSETQ. V lost 4 bases and J lost 5; bases outside the gene matches: 7. CDR3 protein: CASSRGLAGGQNNEQFF. Here the CDR3 DNA reads TGCGCCAGCAGCCGGGGACTAGCGGGAGGCCAAAACAATGAGCAGTTCTTC.

The V call is TRBV6-1, the J call TRBJ2-1; the D gene is possibly TRBD2 (5 bases). The ends were cut back, 2 bases at V and 0 bases at J, with 8 bases in the middle. Germline V gives CDR1 MNHNS, CDR2 SASEGT. This CDR3 region has 15 residues. CDR3 amino acids: CASSEWESSYNEQFF. CDR3 sequence (DNA): TGTGCCAGCAGTGAATGGGAGAGCTCCTACAATGAGCAGTTCTTC.

The V and J genes are TRBV11-2 and TRBJ2-3; D is possibly TRBD2 (6 bases). The CDR3 has 16 residues. V gave up 4 bases and J gave up 4 bases, with 18 bases separating them. From germline, CDR1 is SGHAT and CDR2 FQNNGV. CDR3 nucleotides: TGTGCCAGCAGCTCCCCCCAGGCGGGGAGTGCAGATACGCAGTATTTT. It yields the protein CASSSPQAGSADTQYF.

The rearrangement joins TRBV5-1 to TRBJ2-1; TRBD1 matches 11 bases. CDR1 and CDR2 from the germline V gene are SGHRS and YFSETQ. V lost 3 bases, J lost 7 bases, and 3 bases stayed unmatched. The CDR3 is 14 residues long. The CDR3 DNA is TGCGCCAGCAGCTCCGGACAGGGGGCGAATGAGCAGTTCTTC. Amino acids: CASSSGQGANEQFF. Variable domain in full (rest from reference TRBV5-1 and TRBJ2-1): KAGVTQTPRYLIKTRGQQVTLSCSPISGHRSVSWYQQTPGQGLQFLFEYFSETQRNKGNFPGRFSGRQFSNSRSEMNVSTLELGDSALYLCASSSGQGANEQFFGPGTRLTVL.

The chain couples TRBV6-5 to TRBJ2-7, with D perhaps matching TRBD1 (6 bases). With 7 bases removed from V and 9 bases from J, the gap between germline ends came to 19 bases. The CDR3 totals 13 residues. Germline assignment: CDR1 MNHEY and CDR2 SVGAGI. The CDR3 DNA reads as TGTGCCAGCACGCGTACAGGGTTGCACGTGCAGTACTTC. Translation: CASTRTGLHVQYF.

This sequence joins TRBV13 and TRBJ2-7; a weak D match, TRBD2 (5 bases). CDR1 and CDR2 from the germline V gene are PRHDT and FYEKMQ (reference sequence). The length of the CDR3 is 15 residues. Trimming stripped 5 bases from V and 3 bases from J, with 17 bases between. CDR3 amino acids: CASSPGRGSNYEQYF. In DNA, the CDR3 is TGTGCCAGCAGCCCCGGCCGGGGTTCAAACTACGAGCAGTACTTC.

This clone was counted between two and nine times. The rearrangement joins TRBV30 to TRBJ2-5; 8 positions agree with TRBD2. The CDR3 totals 15 residues. CDR1 GTSNPN and CDR2 SVGIG come from the germline V gene (reference sequence). V was clipped by 5 bases and J by 5 bases; unmatched bases: 13. The CDR3 sequence: CAWGTRSGSVETQYF. CDR3 in DNA: TGTGCCTGGGGAACACGAAGCGGGAGCGTGGAGACCCAGTACTTC.

This chain uses TRBV7-2 with TRBJ1-5; TRBD1 agrees at 7 bases. V trimming: 4 bases; J trimming: 6 bases; junction bases outside the gene matches: 9. The germline CDR1 and CDR2 sequences are SGHTA and FQGNSA. The CDR3 runs 15 residues. CDR3 residues: CASSSGTTGAQPQHF. In DNA, the CDR3 is TGTGCCAGCAGCTCAGGTACTACAGGGGCTCAGCCCCAGCATTTT. The whole variable domain, filled in from reference TRBV7-2 and TRBJ1-5, reads GAGVSQSPSNKVTEKGKDVELRCDPISGHTALYWYRQSLGQGLEFLIYFQGNSAPDKSGLPSDRFSAERTGGSVSTLTIQRTQQEDSAVYLCASSSGTTGAQPQHFGDGTRLSIL.

This clone was found a few times. The chain is built from TRBV2 and TRBJ1-6; D may be TRBD1 (5 bases). V was trimmed by 6 bases and J by 3 bases, leaving 12 bases between them. CDR3 length: 15 amino acids. Germline lookup yields CDR1 SNHLY and CDR2 FYNNEI. The CDR3 sequence: CASSRRDGYNSPLHF. For the CDR3, the DNA is TGTGCCAGCAGCAGGAGGGACGGCTATAATTCACCCCTCCACTTT.

V gene TRBV30 combines with J gene TRBJ2-6; 9 positions agree with TRBD1. From germline, CDR1 is GTSNPN and CDR2 SVGIG (reference sequence). With 3 bases clipped from V and 0 bases from J, the junction kept 9 bases outside the gene matches. The CDR3 consists of 18 residues. CDR3 protein: CAWRGTGRFSSGANVLTF. The CDR3 nucleotides are TGTGCCTGGAGGGGGACAGGGAGGTTTTCCTCTGGGGCCAACGTCCTGACTTTC.

Concerning this clone: Additional DNA sequences in this sample encode the identical CDR3. This rearrangement joins TRBV5-1 to TRBJ2-3, with TRBD1 identical over 9 bases. CDR1 SGHRS and CDR2 YFSETQ come from the germline V gene. The CDR3 consists of 14 residues. V lost 4 bases to trimming and J lost 3 bases; unmatched junction nucleotides: 3. The CDR3 region is CASSPGTGTDTQYF. The CDR3 nucleotides read TGCGCCAGCAGCCCGGGGACAGGGACAGATACGCAGTATTTT.

This chain uses TRBV6-5 with TRBJ2-7; 12 nucleotides agree with TRBD1. The CDR3 is 15 residues long. Germline CDR1 MNHEY, CDR2 SVGAGI. V was pared by 5 bases and J by 3 bases, with 5 bases of the junction left unmatched. As DNA, the CDR3 is TGTGCCAGCAGTCCCCGGGACAGGGGGCTCTACGAGCAGTACTTC. As protein: CASSPRDRGLYEQYF.

CDR3 DNA sequence: TGTGCCAGCAGCTTAGCGGGAGGGCCGTACGAGCAGTACTTC. Translated: CASSLAGGPYEQYF. The chain links TRBV2 to TRBJ2-7, with 11 bases matching TRBD2. CDR3 length equals 14 residues. Germline CDR1 reads SNHLY; CDR2 reads FYNNEI. Trimming cost V 6 bases and J 4 bases; bases outside gene matches: 5.